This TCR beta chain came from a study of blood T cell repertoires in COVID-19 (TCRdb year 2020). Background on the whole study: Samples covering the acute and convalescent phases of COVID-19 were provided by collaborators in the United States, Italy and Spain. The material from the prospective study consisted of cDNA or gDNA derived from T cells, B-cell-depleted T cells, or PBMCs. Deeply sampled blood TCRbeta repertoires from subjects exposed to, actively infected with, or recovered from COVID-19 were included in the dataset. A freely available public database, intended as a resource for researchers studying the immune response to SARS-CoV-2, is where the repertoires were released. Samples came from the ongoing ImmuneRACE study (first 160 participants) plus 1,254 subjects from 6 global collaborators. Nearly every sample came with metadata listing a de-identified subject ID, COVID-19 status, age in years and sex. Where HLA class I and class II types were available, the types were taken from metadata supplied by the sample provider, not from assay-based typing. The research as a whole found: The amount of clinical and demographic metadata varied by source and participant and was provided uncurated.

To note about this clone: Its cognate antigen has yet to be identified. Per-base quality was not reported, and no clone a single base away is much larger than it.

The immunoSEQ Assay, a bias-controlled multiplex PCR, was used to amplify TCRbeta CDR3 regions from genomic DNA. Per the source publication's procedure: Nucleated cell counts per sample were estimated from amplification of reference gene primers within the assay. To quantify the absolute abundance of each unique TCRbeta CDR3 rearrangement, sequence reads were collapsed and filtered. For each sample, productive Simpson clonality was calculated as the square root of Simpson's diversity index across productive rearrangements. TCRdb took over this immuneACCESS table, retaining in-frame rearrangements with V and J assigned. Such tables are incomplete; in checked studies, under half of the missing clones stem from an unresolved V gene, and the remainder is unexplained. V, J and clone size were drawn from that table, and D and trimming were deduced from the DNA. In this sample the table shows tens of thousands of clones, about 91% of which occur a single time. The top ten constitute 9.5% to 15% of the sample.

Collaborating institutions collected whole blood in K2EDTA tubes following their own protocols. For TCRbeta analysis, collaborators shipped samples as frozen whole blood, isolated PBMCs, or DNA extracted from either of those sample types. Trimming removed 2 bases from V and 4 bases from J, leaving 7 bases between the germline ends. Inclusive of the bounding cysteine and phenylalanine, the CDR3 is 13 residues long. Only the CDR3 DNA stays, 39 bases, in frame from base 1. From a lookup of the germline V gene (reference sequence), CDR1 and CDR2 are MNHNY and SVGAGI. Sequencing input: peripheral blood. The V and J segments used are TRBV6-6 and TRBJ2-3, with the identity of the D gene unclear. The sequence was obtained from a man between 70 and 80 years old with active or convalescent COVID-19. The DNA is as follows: TGTGCCAGCAGTTACACTTTCCCAGATACGCAGTATTTT. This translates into CASSYTFPDTQYF.